The 31 T cell receptor beta chains reported below all come from one sample, sequenced in a study of beta chain features in type 1 diabetes. The sequenced template was cDNA made from the entire isolated RNA. Clones were sequenced by immunoSEQ multiplex PCR, and TCRdb holds only the in-frame ones, with some missing. This sample carries 140,000 to 150,000 clones, about 51% of them seen once, and the ten largest clones take around 0.45%. Specimen: Tregs from blood. These receptors were collected from a man in his late teens or twenties in good health.

In its sample, this clone was seen a few times. The genes are TRBV28 and TRBJ2-3; 12 bases align to TRBD2. Germline-derived CDR1 and CDR2 are MDHEN and SYDVKM. The V gene end was trimmed by 6 bases and the J gene end by 4 bases; junction bases not matched to a gene: 8. CDR3 length: 16 residues. Here the CDR3 reads CASSPTSGSRSDTQYF. CDR3 coding DNA: TGTGCCAGCAGCCCGACTAGCGGGAGTCGATCAGATACGCAGTATTTT.

This chain uses TRBV28 with TRBJ2-3; 9 positions agree with TRBD1. The CDR3 spans 15 residues. The V gene end was trimmed by 8 bases and the J gene end by 3 bases; junction bases not matched to a gene: 9. From germline, CDR1 is MDHEN and CDR2 SYDVKM. As DNA, the CDR3 is TGTGCCAGCGGCACCGGGACAGGGCGAACAGATACGCAGTATTTT. Translating gives CASGTGTGRTDTQYF.

The chain has TRBV7-8 and TRBJ2-1, with D tentatively TRBD2 (5 bases). This CDR3 region has 16 residues. V gave up 1 base and J gave up 2 bases, with 12 bases separating them. Germline CDR1 SGHVS, CDR2 FQNEAQ. CDR3 in DNA: TGTGCCAGCAGCTTAGGACTCGGAGGTACCTACAATGAGCAGTTCTTC. Its protein is CASSLGLGGTYNEQFF.

The rearrangement uses TRBV9 and TRBJ2-5; TRBD2 aligns across 9 bases. Gene TRBJ2-7 matches the end of the DNA better, so the J call may be wrong. Germline V lookup: CDR1 SGDLS, CDR2 YYNGEE. This CDR3 is 16 amino acids long. In DNA form, the CDR3 reads TGTGCCAGCAGCGAAGGCGTATGGACTAGCGACTACGAGCAGTACTTC. This translates into CASSEGVWTSDYEQYF.

Turning to this clone: The final CDR3 position lacks the conserved phenylalanine or tryptophan, pointing to a likely read error. Because the CDR3's place on the DNA is in doubt, the DNA is left out and the CDR3 is given as listed by TCRdb. This chain joins TRBV6-1 and TRBJ1-1; TRBD1 was called by the table and not checked on the DNA. The CDR3 adds up to 12 amino acids, both ends counted. Germline lookup yields CDR1 MNHNS and CDR2 SASEGT. The chain's CDR3 is CASSDRGTVPTR.

The genes are TRBV28 and TRBJ2-3, with D tentatively TRBD2 (5 bases). The CDR3 totals 12 residues. The germline V gene encodes CDR1 MDHEN and CDR2 SYDVKM. The CDR3 sequence: CSARVGTDTQYF. The DNA of the CDR3 is TGTTCGGCGAGGGTCGGCACAGATACGCAGTATTTT.

This chain uses TRBV10-3 with TRBJ2-1, with TRBD1 as a possible D gene (5 bases). Trimming cost V 7 bases and J 2 bases, with 15 bases left between them. Germline loops: CDR1 ENHRY, CDR2 SYGVKD. The CDR3 has 15 residues. CDR3 DNA: TGTGCCATCAAAAAGACAGAAATCGCCTACAATGAGCAGTTCTTC. It is translated as CAIKKTEIAYNEQFF.

The table lists this clone with a few counts. The chain combines TRBV4-1 with TRBJ2-3, with TRBD2 identical over 13 bases. The CDR3 is 16 residues long. V shed 4 bases and J 5 bases; nucleotides not matched to a gene: 6. Germline CDR1 MGHRA, CDR2 YSYEKL. The DNA of the CDR3 is TGCGCCAGCAGCCGAGGGGGACTAGCGGGAAGAGATACGCAGTATTTT. It is translated as CASSRGGLAGRDTQYF.

The J gene is TRBJ1-3, the V gene TRBV7-2; 9 bases map to TRBD1. Looked up from germline, CDR1 is SGHTA and CDR2 is FQGNSA. Losses at the gene ends were 5 bases for V and 4 bases for J; bases not matched to a gene: 6. The CDR3 runs 15 residues. The CDR3 sequence is CASSRSGTGGNTIYF. CDR3 in DNA: TGTGCCAGCAGCCGTTCCGGGACAGGGGGAAACACCATATATTTT.

The DNA for the CDR3 is TGTGCCAGTAGTACCTCTAGCGGGGTTACCTACGAGCAGTACTTC. Translated: CASSTSSGVTYEQYF. The V and J genes are TRBV19 and TRBJ2-7; 9 bases fit TRBD2. After removal of 4 bases from V and 2 bases from J, the junction contained 6 bases not matched to a gene. CDR1 LNHDA and CDR2 SQIVND come from the germline V gene (reference sequence). This CDR3 has 15 residues.

The gene calls are TRBV11-2 and TRBJ1-1; tentative D call: TRBD1 (6 bases). The CDR3 loop spans 16 amino acids. Germline V CDR1 and CDR2: SGHAT, FQNNGV. V was clipped by 7 bases and J by 5 bases, with 23 bases between them. The CDR3: CASTGRAVARGTEAFF. The CDR3 DNA follows: TGTGCCAGCACCGGGAGGGCAGTCGCCAGGGGTACTGAAGCTTTCTTT.

Only a few counts were recorded for this clone. The rearrangement joins TRBV4-2 to TRBJ2-1; 11 bases match TRBD2. In germline, CDR1 is LGHNA, CDR2 YNFKEQ. V lost 3 bases, J lost 9 bases, and 19 bases stayed unmatched. The CDR3 contains 19 residues. In DNA form, the CDR3 reads TGTGCCAGCAGCCACTCCGGGACTAGCGGTCCAAGGAAATGGGCTGAGCAGTTCTTC. The encoded protein is CASSHSGTSGPRKWAEQFF.

This clone has more than one count but fewer than ten. The chain carries TRBV28 and TRBJ1-5, with TRBD1 as a possible D gene (5 bases). This CDR3 is 14 amino acids long. V lost 5 bases to trimming and J lost 0 bases, with 8 bases between them. In germline, CDR1 is MDHEN, CDR2 SYDVKM. In DNA form, the CDR3 reads TGTGCCAGCAGTACCGGGGGTAGCAATCAGCCCCAGCATTTT. The encoded protein is CASSTGGSNQPQHF.

This chain links TRBV5-4 with TRBJ1-1, with D maybe TRBD1 (6 bases). The CDR3 consists of 14 residues. The V gene's germline CDR1 is SGHNT and CDR2 YYREEE (reference sequence). Trimming removed 4 bases from V and 3 bases from J, with 13 bases in between. The CDR3 loop is CASSPTGSYTEAFF. CDR3 bases: TGTGCCAGCAGCCCAACAGGGTCTTACACTGAAGCTTTCTTT.

V gene TRBV18 combines with J gene TRBJ1-2; D remains unclear. The CDR3 is made up of 14 amino acids. Per germline, CDR1 KGHSH and CDR2 LQKENI. Trimming took off 3 bases at V and 8 bases at J, with 16 bases between the two ends. The CDR3 sequence is CASSPAAGLDGYTF. Here the CDR3 DNA reads TGTGCCAGCTCACCGGCGGCGGGTCTGGACGGCTACACCTTC. The whole variable domain, remainder taken from reference TRBV18 and TRBJ1-2, is NAGVMQNPRHLVRRRGQEARLRCSPMKGHSHVYWYRQLPEEGLKFMVYLQKENIIDESGMPKERFSAEFPKEGPSILRIQQVVRGDSAAYFCASSPAAGLDGYTFGSGTRLTVV.

Points on this clone: Mismatch with germline at one junction end may stem from a read error. V gene TRBV2 combines with J gene TRBJ2-7, with 9 bases aligning to TRBD2. The CDR3 is 16 residues long. Per the germline V gene, CDR1 is SNHLY and CDR2 is FYNNEI. CDR3 in amino acids: CASSEGPSGANYAQYF. The CDR3 bases are TGTGCCAGCAGTGAAGGGCCTAGCGGGGCAAATTACGCGCAGTACTTC.

The chain has TRBV27 and TRBJ2-3; 7 bases map to TRBD1. The CDR3 is made up of 13 amino acids. CDR1 and CDR2 (germline): MNHEY, SMNVEV (reference sequence). Trimming at V came to 9 bases and at J to 0 bases, leaving 3 bases not matched to a gene. The CDR3 DNA is TGTGCCAGTGGACAGGCTAGCACAGATACGCAGTATTTT. It specifies CASGQASTDTQYF.

This clone was observed a few times. This chain joins TRBV28 and TRBJ1-2, with D unclear. V was shortened by 6 bases and J by 7 bases, with 15 bases between the two germline ends. CDR3 size: 13 residues. Germline lookup yields CDR1 MDHEN and CDR2 SYDVKM. The CDR3 loop reads CASSRRSTGGYTF. CDR3 DNA: TGTGCCAGCAGCAGGAGGTCTACGGGTGGCTACACCTTC.

This clone was detected a few times. CDR3 protein: CASTSPGLVSYEQYF. The DNA for the CDR3 is TGTGCCAGCACCTCACCCGGACTGGTATCCTACGAGCAGTACTTC. V is TRBV28 and J is TRBJ2-7; possible D gene TRBD2, 5 bases. Trimming removed 7 bases at V and 1 base at J, with 17 bases between. CDR3 length equals 15 residues. Germline V gene sequence: CDR1 MDHEN, CDR2 SYDVKM.

The V and J genes are TRBV7-3 and TRBJ1-5; TRBD1 agrees at 10 bases. The CDR3 extends over 13 amino acids. Germline-derived CDR1 and CDR2 are SGHTA and FQGTGA. The junction had 2 bases not matched to a gene; V was cut back by 5 bases and J by 7 bases. The CDR3 DNA is TGTGCCAGCAGCGTGGACAGGGGGCAGCCCCAGCATTTT. It translates to CASSVDRGQPQHF.

This chain uses TRBV5-8 with TRBJ2-7, with a weak D call TRBD2 (5 bases). CDR1 is SGHTS, CDR2 YDEGEE, per germline. The CDR3 length is 16 residues. V lost 4 bases to trimming and J lost 6 bases, with 23 bases between them. CDR3 in DNA: TGTGCCAGCAGCCGATGGCTGGGGAGCCTCGGGGTCGAGCAGTACTTC. Protein sequence: CASSRWLGSLGVEQYF.

The V and J genes are TRBV29-1 and TRBJ2-7; TRBD1 agrees at 11 bases. CDR3 length: 13 amino acids. With V trimmed by 5 bases and J by 2 bases, 2 bases remained unmatched. The V gene's germline CDR1 is SQVTM and CDR2 ANQGSEA. The CDR3 loop is CSVRTGGPYEQYF. CDR3 DNA sequence: TGCAGCGTTAGGACAGGGGGCCCCTACGAGCAGTACTTC.

This rearrangement joins TRBV5-1 to TRBJ2-3, with 12 bases identical to TRBD2. After removal of 0 bases from V and 2 bases from J, the junction contained 1 base not matched to a gene. The CDR3 contains 16 residues. CDR1 is SGHRS and CDR2 is YFSETQ in the germline V gene. The chain's CDR3 is CASSLGTSGTTDTQYF. In DNA form, the CDR3 reads TGCGCCAGCAGCTTGGGGACTAGCGGGACCACAGATACGCAGTATTTT. The whole variable domain, filled in from reference TRBV5-1 and TRBJ2-3, reads KAGVTQTPRYLIKTRGQQVTLSCSPISGHRSVSWYQQTPGQGLQFLFEYFSETQRNKGNFPGRFSGRQFSNSRSEMNVSTLELGDSALYLCASSLGTSGTTDTQYFGPGTRLTVL.

This chain uses TRBV6-5 with TRBJ2-2; TRBD2 is a possible D gene (5 bases). Germline lookup yields CDR1 MNHEY and CDR2 SVGAGI. The CDR3 has 15 residues. V lost 0 bases and J lost 4, with 9 bases in between. CDR3 loop: CASSYSRGLTGELFF. DNA of the CDR3: TGTGCCAGCAGTTACTCGAGAGGACTCACCGGGGAGCTGTTTTTT.

CDR3 DNA sequence: TGTGCCAGTAGTCCCCCTTGGCGGAACAATGAGCAGTTCTTC. Its protein product is CASSPPWRNNEQFF. The chain combines TRBV19 with TRBJ2-1, with D unresolved. V was shortened by 5 bases and J by 5 bases, with 13 bases between the two germline ends. Germline CDR1 and CDR2: LNHDA and SQIVND (reference sequence). This CDR3 spans 14 amino acids.

Note on this clone: One junction end does not reproduce the germline sequence, and a read error may be involved. The rearrangement links TRBV5-1 to TRBJ2-7; TRBD2 might be the D (5 bases). The CDR3 has 13 amino acids. In germline, CDR1 is SGHRS, CDR2 YFSETQ. CDR3 sequence (DNA): TGCGCCAGCAGCCGAGGGTCCGGCTACGAGTGGAACTTC. This encodes CASSRGSGYEWNF.

The chain is built from TRBV18 and TRBJ2-1; 8 nucleotides align to TRBD1. The CDR3 sequence is 15 residues long. Germline trimming cut 3 bases from V and 4 bases from J; bases unmatched to any gene: 5. Germline V gives CDR1 KGHSH, CDR2 LQKENI. CDR3 amino acids: CASSPDGTGYNEQFF. CDR3 sequence (DNA): TGTGCCAGCTCACCCGACGGGACAGGATACAATGAGCAGTTCTTC.

This chain links TRBV7-6 with TRBJ2-1; D possibly corresponds to TRBD2 (6 bases). Germline loops: CDR1 SGHVS, CDR2 FNYEAQ. The germline V and J ends were trimmed by 4 bases and 4 bases, with 14 bases remaining between them. The CDR3 totals 15 residues. The DNA for the CDR3 is TGTGCCAGCAGCTCCCTCCGTGGGGGGTACAATGAGCAGTTCTTC. It yields the protein CASSSLRGGYNEQFF.

The rearrangement uses TRBV11-1 and TRBJ1-1; D is ambiguous. Trimming took off 3 bases at V and 11 bases at J, with 13 bases between the two ends. This CDR3 region has 12 residues. The V gene's germline CDR1 is SGHAT and CDR2 FQDESV (reference sequence). The CDR3 nucleotides read TGTGCCAGCAGCTTCTACGACCTAGAGGCTTTCTTT. Amino acid sequence: CASSFYDLEAFF.

The chain uses TRBV7-2 and TRBJ1-1; 12 nucleotides agree with TRBD1. Germline CDR1 is SGHTA and CDR2 is FQGNSA. This CDR3 is built from 16 residues. With V trimmed by 1 base and J by 6 bases, 6 bases remained unmatched. The CDR3 DNA is TGTGCCAGCAGCTTAGTTCCGGGACAGGGGGCCGCTGAAGCTTTCTTT. This sequence encodes CASSLVPGQGAAEAFF.

The V gene is TRBV10-3, the J gene TRBJ1-2, with 7 bases aligning to TRBD1. The germline V gene has CDR1 ENHRY and CDR2 SYGVKD. This CDR3 spans 15 amino acids. Losses at the gene ends were 7 bases for V and 6 bases for J; bases not matched to a gene: 14. The CDR3 sequence: CAITRDRGSADGYTF. For the CDR3, the DNA is TGTGCCATCACAAGGGACAGAGGGTCAGCGGATGGCTACACCTTC.